Here is one TCR beta chain with its context. CD8+ and CD4+ T cells from blood underwent TCR beta sequencing, which was carried out in a high-throughput format. The controls, all healthy donors, were matched for age and sex. Through negative isolation, CD4+ and CD8+ T cells were obtained, while TEMRA cells were enriched using FACS. RNA, at about 0.45 to 1 ug, was reverse transcribed with random hexamers. Amplification of TCR beta CDR3 across 54 Vbeta and 13 Jbeta was performed with immunoSEQ multiplex PCR. One entry per CDR3 protein results from TCRdb running MiXCR on the immunoSEQ multiplex PCR reads. Among fewer than 200,000 distinct CDR3 sequences listed, approximately 94% were seen once. The source of the sample is a study of CD8 T cells in Susac syndrome. Germline CDR1 reads SGHRS; CDR2 reads YFSETQ. CDR3 size: 17 residues. V shed 3 bases and J 0 bases; nucleotides not matched to a gene: 6.

Sample: CD4+ T cells from PBMCs. The source is a human donor in good health. The chain links TRBV5-1 to TRBJ2-6; 7 nucleotides align to TRBD1. CDR3 region: CASSYGQASSGANVLTF. In DNA form, the CDR3 reads TGCGCCAGCAGCTATGGACAGGCGAGCTCTGGGGCCAACGTCCTGACTTTC.